The sequence of this T cell receptor (beta chain) was determined in a study of blood T cell repertoires in COVID-19. Overall study context: COVID-19 samples from acute and convalescent phases originated in the United States, Italy and Spain.

Germline V gene data show CDR1 as SNHLY and CDR2 as FYNNEI. The CDR3 contains 15 residues. The trim removed 6 bases at V and 3 bases at J, leaving 3 bases unmatched. The protocol was immunoSEQ multiplex PCR, while the TCRdb copy is restricted to in-frame clones and leaves out a portion. Among approximately 270,000 clones listed, around nine tenths were seen once. Sequenced sample: peripheral blood. The V gene is TRBV2, the J gene TRBJ2-1, with 12 bases fitting TRBD2. The receptor comes from a man in his forties or fifties with active or convalescent COVID-19. The CDR3 DNA sequence: TGTGCCAGCAGAAAGACTAGCGGGAGCTACAATGAGCAGTTCTTC. Translating it yields CASRKTSGSYNEQFF.